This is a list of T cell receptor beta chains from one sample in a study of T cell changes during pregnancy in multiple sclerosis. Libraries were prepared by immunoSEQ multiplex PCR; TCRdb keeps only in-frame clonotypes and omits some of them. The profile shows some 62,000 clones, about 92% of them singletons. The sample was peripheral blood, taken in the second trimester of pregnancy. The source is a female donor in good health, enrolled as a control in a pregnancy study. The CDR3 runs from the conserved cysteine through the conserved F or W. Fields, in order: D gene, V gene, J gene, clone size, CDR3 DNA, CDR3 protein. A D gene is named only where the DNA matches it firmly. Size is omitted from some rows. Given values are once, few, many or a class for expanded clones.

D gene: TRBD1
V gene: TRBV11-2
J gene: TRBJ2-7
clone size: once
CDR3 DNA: TGTGCCAGCAGCCCCGTGAGGAGGGACAGGGGGCGAGGGTACGAGCAGTACTTC
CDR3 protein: CASSPVRRDRGRGYEQYF

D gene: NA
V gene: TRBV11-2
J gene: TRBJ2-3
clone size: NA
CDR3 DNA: TGTGCCAGCAGCTTCGACCGGGGCACAGATACGCAGTATTTT
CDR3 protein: CASSFDRGTDTQYF

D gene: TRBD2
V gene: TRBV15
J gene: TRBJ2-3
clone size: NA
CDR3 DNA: TGTGCCACCAGCACTTTAGCGGGAACAGATACGCAGTATTTT
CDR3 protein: CATSTLAGTDTQYF

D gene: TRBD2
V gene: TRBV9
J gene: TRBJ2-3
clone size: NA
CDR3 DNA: TGTGCCAGCAGCGTAGATCCCGGACTAGCGGTGCCAGATACGCAGTATTTT
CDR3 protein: CASSVDPGLAVPDTQYF

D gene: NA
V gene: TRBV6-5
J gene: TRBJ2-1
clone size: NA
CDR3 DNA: TGTGCCAGCAGTTTGGGGGGGCGCTACAATGAGCAGTTCTTC
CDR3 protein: CASSLGGRYNEQFF

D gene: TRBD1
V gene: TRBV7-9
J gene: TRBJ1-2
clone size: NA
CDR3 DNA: TGTGCCAGCAGCTTAGCTGGGCCGACAGGGGATGATGGCTATGGCTACACCTTC
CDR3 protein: CASSLAGPTGDDGYGYTF

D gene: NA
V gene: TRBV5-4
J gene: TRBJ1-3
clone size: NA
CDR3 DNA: TGTGCCAGCAGCTTTACTGGGACAGGAAACACCATATATTTT
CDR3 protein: CASSFTGTGNTIYF

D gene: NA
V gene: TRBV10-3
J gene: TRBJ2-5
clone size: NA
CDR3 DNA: TGTGCCATCAGTGAGCCTGAGCTTCCAGGGAGGGAGACCCAGTACTTC
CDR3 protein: CAISEPELPGRETQYF

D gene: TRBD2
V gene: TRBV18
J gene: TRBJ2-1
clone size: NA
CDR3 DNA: TGTGCCAGCTCACCAGGGACTAGCGGGGGGGCGCAAAGCTCCTACAATGAGCAGTTCTTC
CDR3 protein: CASSPGTSGGAQSSYNEQFF

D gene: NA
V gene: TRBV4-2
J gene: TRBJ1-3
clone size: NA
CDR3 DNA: TGTGCCAGCAGCGCGATGGAGGGAGGAAACACCATATATTTT
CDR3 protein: CASSAMEGGNTIYF

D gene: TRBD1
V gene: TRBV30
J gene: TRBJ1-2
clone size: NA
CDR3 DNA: TGTGCCTGGAGCCCAGGGGGATATGGCTACACCTTC
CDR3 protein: CAWSPGGYGYTF

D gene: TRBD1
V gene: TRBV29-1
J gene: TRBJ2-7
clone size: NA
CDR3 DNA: TGCAGCGCTGAGGGGACAGGGGGAATCCACGAGCAGTACTTC
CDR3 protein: CSAEGTGGIHEQYF

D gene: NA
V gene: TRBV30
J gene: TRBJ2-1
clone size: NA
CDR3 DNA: TGTGCCTGGAGTGTATGGGGGGGCGCGGGGGTTGAGCAGTTCTTC
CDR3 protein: CAWSVWGGAGVEQFF

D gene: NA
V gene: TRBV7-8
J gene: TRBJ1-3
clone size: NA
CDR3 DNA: TGTGCCAGCAGCGCCAGGGGAAACACCATATATTTT
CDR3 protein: CASSARGNTIYF

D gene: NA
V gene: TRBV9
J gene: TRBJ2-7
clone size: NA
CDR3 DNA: TGTGCCAGCAGCGGAGACAGTTACGAGCAGTACTTC
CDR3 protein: CASSGDSYEQYF

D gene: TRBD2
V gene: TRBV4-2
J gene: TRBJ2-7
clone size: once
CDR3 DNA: TGTGCCAGCAGCCAAGATCTGACCACGGCGGGAGGTGTCCACGAGCAGTACTTC
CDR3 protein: CASSQDLTTAGGVHEQYF

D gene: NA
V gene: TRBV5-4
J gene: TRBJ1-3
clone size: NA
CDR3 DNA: TGTGCCAGCAGCTACGGGACAACTCCTCAAGGAAACACCATATATTTT
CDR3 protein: CASSYGTTPQGNTIYF

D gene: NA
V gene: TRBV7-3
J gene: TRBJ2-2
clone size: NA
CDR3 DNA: TGTGCCAGCAGCCCGACCGGGACAACGAACACCGGGGAGCTGTTTTTT
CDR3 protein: CASSPTGTTNTGELFF

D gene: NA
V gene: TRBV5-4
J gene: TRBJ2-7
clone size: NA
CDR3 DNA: TGTGCCAGCAGTTGGGGGCGTTCCCCCGACGAGCAGTACTTC
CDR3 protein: CASSWGRSPDEQYF

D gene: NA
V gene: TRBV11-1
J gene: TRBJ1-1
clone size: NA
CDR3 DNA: TGTGCCAGCAGCCGCGGGTTGGGGACTGAAGCTTTCTTT
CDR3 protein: CASSRGLGTEAFF

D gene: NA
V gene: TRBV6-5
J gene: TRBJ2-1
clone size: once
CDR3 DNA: TGTGCCAGCAGTTACTACGCGGGGCCAGCCTACAATGAGCAGTTCTTC
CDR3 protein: CASSYYAGPAYNEQFF

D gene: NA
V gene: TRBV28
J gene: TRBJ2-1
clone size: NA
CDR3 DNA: TGTGCCAGCAGTTCCCCTTACAATGAGCAGTTCTTC
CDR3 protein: CASSSPYNEQFF

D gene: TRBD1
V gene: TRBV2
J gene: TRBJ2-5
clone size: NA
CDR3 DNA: TGTGCCAGCCGACAGGGATCCTGGGAGACCCAGTACTTC
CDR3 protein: CASRQGSWETQYF

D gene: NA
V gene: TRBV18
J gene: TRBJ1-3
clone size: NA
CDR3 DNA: TGTGCCAGCTTACCGGGAGGTCTTGCGAACACCATATATTTT
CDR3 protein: CASLPGGLANTIYF

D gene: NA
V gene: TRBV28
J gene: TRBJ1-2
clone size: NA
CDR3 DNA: TGTGCCAGCGGTTCCCCATATGGCTACACCTTC
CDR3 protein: CASGSPYGYTF